These T cell receptor beta chains were read from a single sample in a study of T-cell memory formation after mild COVID-19. TCRdb recomputed calls from the 5' RACE reads with MiXCR, one row per CDR3 protein. Among 300,000 to 400,000 distinct CDR3 sequences listed, approximately 14% were seen once. Source material: PBMCs or a T cell subset sorted from them (not recorded which). These receptors all stem from a man between 18 and 29 years old who had mild COVID-19 (a few samples of this study predate the infection). Cell type and time point are not known. CDR3s leave out the opening cysteine and the closing phenylalanine or tryptophan. Fields, in order: V gene, CDR3 protein.

TRBV3-1 ASSQGLAGLRSYNEQF
TRBV19 ASSPGTGGTQPQH
TRBV20-1 SATRTSTTHEQY
TRBV12-3/TRBV12-4 ASSHSGGNSPLH
TRBV5-1 ASSLAGQTNEKLF
TRBV29-1 SARDPNTGELF
TRBV7-2 ASSRGGTAQDTQY
TRBV20-1 RARTGSPLEKLF
TRBV7-8 ASSLPSRAGTGDPSDGYT
TRBV9 ASSVATSGPVYNEQF
TRBV7-8 ASSLAQGHNTEAF
TRBV5-4 ASSPSPGRGHEAF
TRBV6-5 ASTGFSETQY
TRBV6-2/TRBV6-3 ASSYPRQGAISFQH
TRBV15 ATSRDRVKSNYGYT
TRBV24-1 ATSDAAGGEQF
TRBV20-1 SARDRGEAF
TRBV12-3/TRBV12-4 ASSLRTGPGGYT
TRBV19 ASSQDARQGNRHYGYT
TRBV6-6 ASSSIVASDTQY
TRBV7-2 ASSLALGGATYEQY
TRBV7-9 ASSHRDPQI
TRBV4-3 ASSQVAGGHSYEQY
TRBV20-1 SAREGSLNNEQF
TRBV20-1 SARAGARPTNEKLF
TRBV18 ASSPLGQGTLNTEAF
TRBV6-2/TRBV6-3 ASIRDSSYEQY
TRBV19 ASSTQGFALREQY